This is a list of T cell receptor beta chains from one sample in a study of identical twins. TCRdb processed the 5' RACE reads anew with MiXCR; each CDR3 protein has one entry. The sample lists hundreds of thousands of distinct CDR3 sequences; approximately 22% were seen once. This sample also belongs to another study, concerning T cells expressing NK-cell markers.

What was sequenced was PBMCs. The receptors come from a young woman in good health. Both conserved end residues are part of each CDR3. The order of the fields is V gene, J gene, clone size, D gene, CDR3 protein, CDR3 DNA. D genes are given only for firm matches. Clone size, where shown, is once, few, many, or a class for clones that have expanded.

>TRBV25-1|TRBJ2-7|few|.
CASSGVLGLPPYEQYF
TGTGCCAGCAGCGGTGTTTTAGGCTTGCCCCCCTACGAGCAGTACTTC
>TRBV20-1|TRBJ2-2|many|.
CSAKSRGAGSTGELFF
TGCAGTGCTAAATCCCGAGGGGCGGGGAGCACCGGGGAGCTGTTTTTT
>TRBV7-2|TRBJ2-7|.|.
CASSLGPVEAYEQYF
TGTGCCAGCAGCTTAGGCCCAGTAGAGGCCTACGAGCAGTACTTC
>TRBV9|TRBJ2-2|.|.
CASSHYTYSNTGELFF
TGTGCCAGCAGCCACTACACCTATTCGAACACCGGGGAGCTGTTTTTT
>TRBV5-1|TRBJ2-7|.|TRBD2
CASSTGLARTYEQYF
TGCGCCAGCAGCACCGGACTAGCGAGAACCTACGAGCAGTACTTC
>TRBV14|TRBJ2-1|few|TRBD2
CASSQVGGRAQEQFF
TGTGCCAGCAGCCAAGTCGGCGGGAGAGCTCAGGAGCAGTTCTTC
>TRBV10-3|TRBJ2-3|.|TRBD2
CAISESIMAGGPTDTQYF
TGTGCCATCAGTGAGTCGATAATGGCGGGAGGGCCCACAGATACGCAGTATTTT
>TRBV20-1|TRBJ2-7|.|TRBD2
CSALLAGVVEQYF
TGCAGTGCTCTGCTAGCGGGAGTTGTCGAGCAGTACTTC
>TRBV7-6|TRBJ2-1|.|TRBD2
CASSPRGRPSGGNEQFF
TGTGCCAGCAGCCCCCGCGGGAGGCCTAGCGGGGGGAATGAGCAGTTCTTC
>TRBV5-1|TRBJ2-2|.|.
CASSFGAGLNTGELFF
TGCGCCAGCAGCTTTGGAGCGGGCCTGAACACCGGGGAGCTGTTTTTT
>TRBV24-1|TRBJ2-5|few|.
CATSDPSRETQYF
TGTGCCACCAGTGATCCTTCACGAGAGACCCAGTACTTC
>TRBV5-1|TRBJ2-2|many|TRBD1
CASSLWDRITGELFF
TGCGCCAGCAGCTTATGGGACAGAATAACCGGGGAGCTGTTTTTT
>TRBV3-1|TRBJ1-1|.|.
CASSRGVNTEAFF
TGTGCCAGCAGCCGTGGGGTGAACACTGAAGCTTTCTTT
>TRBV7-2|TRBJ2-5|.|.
CASGREMVETQYF
TGTGCCAGCGGCCGGGAGATGGTTGAGACCCAGTACTTC
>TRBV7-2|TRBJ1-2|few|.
CASSQSRAANYGYTF
TGTGCCAGCAGCCAATCAAGGGCGGCTAACTATGGCTACACCTTC
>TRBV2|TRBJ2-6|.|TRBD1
CASGGTGPTGANVLTF
TGTGCCAGCGGCGGGACAGGGCCAACTGGGGCCAACGTCCTGACTTTC
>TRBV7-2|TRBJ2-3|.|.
CASSLVGGWSDTQYF
TGTGCCAGCAGCTTAGTCGGAGGGTGGTCAGATACGCAGTATTTT
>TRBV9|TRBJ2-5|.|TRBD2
CASSVSGTETQYF
TGTGCCAGCAGCGTAAGCGGGACCGAGACCCAGTACTTC
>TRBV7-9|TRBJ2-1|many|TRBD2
CASSVSGGYNEQFF
TGTGCCAGCAGCGTGAGCGGGGGGTACAATGAGCAGTTCTTC
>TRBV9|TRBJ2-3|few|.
CASSARSDNTDTQYF
TGTGCCAGCAGCGCCCGATCGGATAACACAGATACGCAGTATTTT
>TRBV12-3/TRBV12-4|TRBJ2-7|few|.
CASSPAVPVYEQYF
TGTGCCAGCAGTCCTGCCGTCCCGGTCTACGAGCAGTACTTC
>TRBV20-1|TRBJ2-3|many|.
CSARVAVTDTQYF
TGCAGTGCTAGAGTGGCCGTCACAGATACGCAGTATTTT
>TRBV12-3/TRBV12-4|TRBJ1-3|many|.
CATRGGSGNTIYF
TGTGCCACCAGAGGAGGCTCTGGAAACACCATATATTTT
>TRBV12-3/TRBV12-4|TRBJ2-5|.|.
CASSLATGYLETQYF
TGTGCCAGCAGTTTAGCTACGGGGTATCTAGAGACCCAGTACTTC
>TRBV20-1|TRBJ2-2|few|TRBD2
CSARDRLAGTHTGELFF
TGCAGTGCTAGAGATAGGCTAGCGGGAACCCACACCGGGGAGCTGTTTTTT
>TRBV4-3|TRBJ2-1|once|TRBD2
CASSHKAGGIHNEQFF
TGCGCCAGCAGCCATAAAGCGGGAGGGATCCACAATGAGCAGTTCTTC
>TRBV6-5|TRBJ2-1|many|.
CASSSYGNEQFF
TGTGCCAGCAGTTCCTATGGCAATGAGCAGTTCTTC
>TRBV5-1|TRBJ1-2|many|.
CASSLADYGYTF
TGCGCCAGCAGCTTGGCCGACTATGGCTACACCTTC
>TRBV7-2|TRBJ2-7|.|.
CASSPRGTKTYEQYF
TGTGCCAGCAGCCCTAGGGGGACAAAGACCTACGAGCAGTACTTC
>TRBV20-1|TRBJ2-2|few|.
CSATSGPYTGELFF
TGCAGTGCTACCTCGGGACCGTACACCGGGGAGCTGTTTTTT
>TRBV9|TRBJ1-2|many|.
CASSPRRTADYGYTF
TGTGCCAGCAGCCCCCGGCGGACAGCCGACTATGGCTACACCTTC
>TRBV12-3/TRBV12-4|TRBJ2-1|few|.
CASSPHRTHTFF
TGTGCCAGCAGCCCACACCGCACCCACACGTTCTTC
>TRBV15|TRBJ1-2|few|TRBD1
CATSRDVGTGSYGYTF
TGTGCCACCAGCAGAGATGTGGGGACAGGGTCTTATGGCTACACCTTC
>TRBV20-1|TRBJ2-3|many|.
CSANGAELGMDTQYF
TGCAGTGCTAACGGAGCTGAGCTCGGTATGGATACGCAGTATTTT
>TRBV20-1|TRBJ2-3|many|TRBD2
CSAQVGTSTSRADTQYF
TGCAGTGCTCAAGTGGGGACTAGTACGTCTCGCGCAGATACGCAGTATTTT